This T cell receptor (beta chain) comes out of a study of blood T cell repertoires in COVID-19. In the study overall: The United States, Italy and Spain provided the acute and convalescent COVID-19 samples. T cells, B-cell-depleted T cells, or PBMCs provided the cDNA or gDNA that served as material.

This clone was seen once. The method was immunoSEQ multiplex PCR; TCRdb's version includes in-frame clones alone and lacks a portion of them. The sample shows around 72,000 clones, 85% to 90% of them seen only once. Germline CDR1 SGHTA, CDR2 FQGNSA. This CDR3 is built from 14 residues. Trimming removed 1 base from V and 5 bases from J, with 11 bases in between. The receptor was derived from an older man with active or convalescent COVID-19. The sequenced material came from peripheral blood. J is TRBJ2-5 and V is TRBV7-2, with D perhaps matching TRBD2 (6 bases). CDR3 amino acids: CASSLDWGVETQYF. For the CDR3, the DNA is TGTGCCAGCAGCTTAGATTGGGGGGTGGAGACCCAGTACTTC.